These 8 T cell receptor beta chains came from one sample sequenced in a study of T cells in Graves' hyperthyroidism and ophthalmopathy (dated by TCRdb to the late 2010s). Libraries were built with multiplex PCR. Instrument used: Illumina HiSeq 2000. TCR beta CDR3 regions were amplified from RNA transcripts. A first-round RT-PCR of the TCR CDR3 used the HTBI primer set with the Qiagen OneStep RT-PCR kit. In-frame beta chains were kept once TCRdb had trimmed the public reads at Q25 with fastp and called clones with MiXCR. Each entry is one CDR3 protein sequence, shown with its most common DNA and genes. This sample comprises 90,000 to 120,000 distinct CDR3 sequences, 16% of them detected only once. The leading ten clones occupy roughly 40% of the sample. Material for sequencing was blood. These receptors came from a woman aged 45-65 years with Graves' hyperthyroidism.

This clonotype was seen repeatedly, ten times or more. The V and J genes are TRBV20-1 and TRBJ2-3, with D maybe TRBD1 (6 bases). Germline values: CDR1 DFQATT, CDR2 SNEGSKA (reference sequence). CDR3 length: 16 residues. V was pared by 1 base and J by 5 bases, with 19 bases between. The CDR3 region has the DNA TGCAGTGCTAGAGGCCGACGAGGGGGTGGGGGAGATACGCAGTATTTT. Protein: CSARGRRGGGGDTQYF.

About this clonotype: No conserved phenylalanine or tryptophan is present at the end of the CDR3, so a read error is the likely explanation. The chain couples TRBV11-1 to TRBJ2-7, with TRBD2 matching 9 bases. CDR1 is SGHAT and CDR2 is FQDESV in the germline V gene (reference sequence). V shed 1 base, J shed 1 base, and the junction held 2 bases outside the gene matches. The CDR3 length is 15 residues. The CDR3 is CASSLGSGRSYEQYL. CDR3 sequence (DNA): TGTGCCAGCAGCTTAGGAAGCGGGAGGTCCTACGAGCAGTACCTC.

This clonotype was observed at least ten times. This chain links TRBV2 with TRBJ2-1, with 10 nucleotides matching TRBD1. Germline CDR1 SNHLY, CDR2 FYNNEI. This CDR3 comprises 15 residues. J was trimmed by 7 bases and V by 3 bases; bases with no gene match: 6. Here the CDR3 reads CASSEEGTGANEQFF. The CDR3 DNA follows: TGTGCCAGCAGTGAGGAGGGGACAGGGGCTAATGAGCAGTTCTTC.

The table lists this clonotype with many counts. The rearrangement links TRBV18 to TRBJ2-7; 8 bases align to TRBD2. The CDR3 consists of 14 residues. Germline V lookup: CDR1 KGHSH, CDR2 LQKENI. Germline trimming cut 3 bases from V and 3 bases from J; bases unmatched to any gene: 4. The DNA of the CDR3 is TGTGCCAGCTCACCGGTGGGACTAGACTACGAGCAGTACTTC. Protein: CASSPVGLDYEQYF.

This clonotype was recorded many times. The V call is TRBV7-9, the J call TRBJ2-3, with TRBD2 as a possible D gene (6 bases). This CDR3 spans 16 amino acids. Germline CDR1 SEHNR, CDR2 FQNEAQ (reference sequence). Trimming removed 1 base from V and 3 bases from J, with 14 bases in between. The CDR3 spells CASSLGPSGRTDTQYF. For the CDR3, the DNA is TGTGCCAGCAGCTTAGGACCGAGCGGGCGAACAGATACGCAGTATTTT.

This clonotype was seen at least ten times. The chain combines TRBV3-1 with TRBJ1-1; no reliable D call. From germline, CDR1 is LGHDT and CDR2 YNNKEL (reference sequence). V shed 1 base and J shed 2 bases, with 8 bases lying between them. The CDR3 contains 14 residues. The DNA of the CDR3 is TGTGCCAGCAGCCAAGTCTACAGTAACACTGAAGCTTTCTTT. This codes for CASSQVYSNTEAFF.

At least ten counts were recorded for this clonotype. J is TRBJ2-3 and V is TRBV2; TRBD1 aligns across 9 bases. Trimming took 1 base from V and 4 from J; bases not matched to a gene: 9. The CDR3 loop spans 17 amino acids. CDR1 SNHLY and CDR2 FYNNEI come from the germline V gene. The CDR3 bases are TGTGCCAGCAGTGAAGGAGCGGCCGGACAGGGGTCAGATACGCAGTATTTT. It encodes CASSEGAAGQGSDTQYF.

At least ten counts were recorded for this clonotype. The CDR3 here is CASSDPGNQPQHF. The CDR3 nucleotides read TGTGCCAGCAGTGACCCAGGCAATCAGCCCCAGCATTTT. The rearrangement uses TRBV2 and TRBJ1-5, with D unclear. CDR1 is SNHLY and CDR2 is FYNNEI in the germline V gene. V lost 3 bases, J lost 2 bases, and 5 bases lay in between. The CDR3 is made up of 13 amino acids.